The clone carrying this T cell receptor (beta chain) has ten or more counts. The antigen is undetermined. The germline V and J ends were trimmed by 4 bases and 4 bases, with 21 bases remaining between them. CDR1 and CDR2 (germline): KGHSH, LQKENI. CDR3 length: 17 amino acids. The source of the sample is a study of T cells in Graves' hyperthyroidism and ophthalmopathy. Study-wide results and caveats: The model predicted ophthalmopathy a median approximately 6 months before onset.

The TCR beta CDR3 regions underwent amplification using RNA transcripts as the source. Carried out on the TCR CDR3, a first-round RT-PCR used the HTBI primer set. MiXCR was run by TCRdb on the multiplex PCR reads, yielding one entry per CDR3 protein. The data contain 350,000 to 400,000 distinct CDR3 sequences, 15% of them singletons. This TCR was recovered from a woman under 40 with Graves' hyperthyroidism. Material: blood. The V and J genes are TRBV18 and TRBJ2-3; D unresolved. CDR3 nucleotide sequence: TGTGCCAGCTCACTCGGACCTATCCCCGTGAGGCCAGATACGCAGTATTTT. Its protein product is CASSLGPIPVRPDTQYF.